One and the same sample provided the 17 T cell receptor beta chains below, sequenced in a study of blood T cells in healthy people across ages. Sample-barcoded 5' priming and a J-beta primer mix drove a second PCR of roughly 7 to 11 cycles. Each CDR3 protein gets one entry after TCRdb re-called the 5' RACE reads with MiXCR. The data show around 780,000 distinct CDR3 sequences, around 24% seen once. A further study also used this sample, focusing on T cells of mothers and their children.

Sequenced: blood. The receptors derive from a boy younger than 18 in good health.

The rearrangement joins TRBV28 to TRBJ1-2; 7 nucleotides agree with TRBD1. The germline CDR1 and CDR2 sequences are MDHEN and SYDVKM. This CDR3 is 14 amino acids long. J was trimmed by 4 bases and V by 6 bases; bases with no gene match: 8. The CDR3 sequence is CASSDRAKSYGYTF. Written as DNA, the CDR3 is TGTGCCAGCAGCGACAGGGCGAAAAGCTATGGCTACACCTTC.

The chain employs TRBV9 and TRBJ2-5, with 12 bases matching TRBD2. This CDR3 comprises 16 residues. Germline V gene data show CDR1 as SGDLS and CDR2 as YYNGEE. J gave up 0 bases and V 4 bases, and 4 bases lay outside the gene matches. Here the CDR3 reads CASSTTSGGNQETQYF. Written as DNA, the CDR3 is TGTGCCAGCAGCACAACTAGCGGGGGGAACCAAGAGACCCAGTACTTC.

This clonotype appeared a few times. The J gene is TRBJ1-2, the V gene TRBV7-3; maybe TRBD1 (5 bases). This CDR3 has 13 amino acids. Germline CDR1 SGHTA, CDR2 FQGTGA. Trimming stripped 0 bases from V and 7 bases from J, with 9 bases between. CDR3 residues: CASSLTGDGGYTF. The CDR3 DNA reads as TGTGCCAGCAGCTTAACAGGGGATGGTGGCTACACCTTC.

The chain employs TRBV20-1 and TRBJ2-7; the match to TRBD1 covers 7 bases. This CDR3 comprises 13 residues. Per germline, CDR1 DFQATT and CDR2 SNEGSKA (reference sequence). Unmatched junction bases numbered 8, after V lost 6 bases and J lost 3 bases. The CDR3 loop is CSAPDRVVYEQYF. CDR3 DNA: TGCAGTGCACCCGACAGGGTAGTCTACGAGCAGTACTTC.

This rearrangement joins TRBV30 to TRBJ2-7; D uncertain. The CDR3 covers 14 residues. CDR1 is GTSNPN and CDR2 is SVGIG in the germline V gene (reference sequence). V lost 3 bases to trimming and J lost 1 base, with 13 bases between them. The CDR3 protein is CAWRDPPASYEQYF. Here the CDR3 DNA reads TGTGCCTGGAGAGATCCCCCGGCTTCCTACGAGCAGTACTTC.

The chain joins TRBV9 to TRBJ2-2, with a possible D match to TRBD2 (6 bases). Trimming shortened V by 0 bases and J by 6 bases, and 9 bases separated the two germline ends. CDR1 and CDR2 (germline): SGDLS, YYNGEE. The CDR3 extends over 14 amino acids. The CDR3 protein is CASSVGGGPGELFF. The CDR3 DNA follows: TGTGCCAGCAGCGTAGGGGGAGGACCCGGGGAGCTGTTTTTT.

The sample holds one count of this clonotype. The chain joins TRBV6-4 to TRBJ2-2, with D uncertain. CDR3 size: 13 residues. Germline V gene lookup returns CDR1 MRHNA and CDR2 SNTAGT. V was trimmed by 3 bases and J by 1 base, leaving 3 bases between them. The CDR3 nucleotides read TGTGCCAGCAGTGATTTGAACACCGGGGAGCTGTTTTTT. It is translated as CASSDLNTGELFF.

The rearrangement links TRBV27 to TRBJ1-2; tentative D call: TRBD1 (6 bases). Germline CDR1 MNHEY, CDR2 SMNVEV (reference sequence). The CDR3 is made up of 18 amino acids. Trimming took 5 bases from V and 1 from J, leaving 23 bases between them. CDR3 DNA sequence: TGTGCCAGCAGTCCAGATAGAGAGACAGGTTTACTTAACTATGGCTACACCTTC. Its protein is CASSPDRETGLLNYGYTF.

The chain employs TRBV19 and TRBJ1-5, with D possibly being TRBD1 (6 bases). Trimming took off 7 bases at V and 0 bases at J, with 16 bases between the two ends. Germline V gene lookup returns CDR1 LNHDA and CDR2 SQIVND (reference sequence). The CDR3 sequence is 16 residues long. The CDR3: CASTLSRQVSNQPQHF. As DNA, the CDR3 is TGTGCCAGTACCTTATCCCGACAGGTTAGCAATCAGCCCCAGCATTTT.

This clonotype was counted only a few times. The rearrangement joins TRBV29-1 to TRBJ1-5, with TRBD1 matching 7 bases. V was clipped by 1 base and J by 2 bases; unmatched bases: 5. Germline V gene lookup returns CDR1 SQVTM and CDR2 ANQGSEA. The CDR3 is 15 residues long. The CDR3 sequence: CSVEGEGARNQPQHF. The CDR3 DNA reads as TGCAGCGTTGAAGGTGAGGGGGCGCGCAATCAGCCCCAGCATTTT.

This clonotype was picked up a small number of times. The V and J genes are TRBV29-1 and TRBJ1-1; D is uncertain. Between the trimmed V and J ends, which lost 6 bases and 6 bases, there was a span of 14 bases. The germline gives CDR1 SQVTM, CDR2 ANQGSEA. The length of the CDR3 is 12 residues. The DNA for the CDR3 is TGCAGCGTGCGGGAGGGCTACGCTGAAGCTTTCTTT. It yields the protein CSVREGYAEAFF. The full variable domain, with the rest looked up from reference TRBV29-1 and TRBJ1-1, is SAVISQKPSRDICQRGTSLTIQCQVDSQVTMMFWYRQQPGQSLTLIATANQGSEATYESGFVIDKFPISRPNLTFSTLTVSNMSPEDSSIYLCSVREGYAEAFFGQGTRLTVV.

The V and J genes are TRBV2 and TRBJ2-5; TRBD1 agrees at 7 bases. This CDR3 spans 15 amino acids. Germline-derived CDR1 and CDR2 are SNHLY and FYNNEI. With V trimmed by 7 bases and J by 4 bases, 12 bases remained unmatched. The CDR3 DNA reads as TGTGCCAGCACCCCGCGACAGGGACGCGGAGAGACCCAGTACTTC. Amino acid sequence: CASTPRQGRGETQYF.

This clonotype has only a few counts. J is TRBJ2-7 and V is TRBV29-1, with D maybe TRBD2 (7 bases). Per the germline V gene, CDR1 is SQVTM and CDR2 is ANQGSEA. This CDR3 has 15 residues. V lost 8 bases and J 2 bases, leaving 22 bases between the germline ends. CDR3 nucleotides: TGCAGCTCACGAAAGGGGGGGAGGGGGGCCTACGAGCAGTACTTC. Its translation is CSSRKGGRGAYEQYF.

A remark on this clonotype: This CDR3 is missing its conserved last phenylalanine or tryptophan, likely due to a read error. The rearrangement joins TRBV7-2 to TRBJ1-4, with D hard to call. Germline CDR1 and CDR2: SGHTA and FQGNSA. This CDR3 spans 13 amino acids. The V end was cut by 3 bases, the J end by 8 bases, with 10 bases between. The CDR3 bases are TGTGCCAGCAGCTTTAATTTTGGGGAAAAACTGTTTTCT. It encodes CASSFNFGEKLFS.

The V call is TRBV6-5, the J call TRBJ2-1; either TRBD1 or TRBD2 may fit D (5 bases each). The J call may be incorrect, as the DNA end agrees better with TRBJ2-5. The CDR3 consists of 15 residues. CDR1 and CDR2 from the germline V gene are MNHEY and SVGAGI. Here the CDR3 reads CASSYWGTAQETQYF. CDR3 DNA sequence: TGTGCCAGCAGTTACTGGGGGACGGCTCAAGAGACCCAGTACTTC.

This clonotype was counted between two and nine times. This sequence joins TRBV7-9 and TRBJ2-7; no clear D. The CDR3 is 12 residues long. The V gene's germline CDR1 is SEHNR and CDR2 FQNEAQ (reference sequence). Trimming took 6 bases from V and 2 from J, leaving 8 bases between them. The CDR3 nucleotides are TGTGCCAGCAGTAACCCTGCCTACGAGCAGTACTTC. Amino acids: CASSNPAYEQYF.

CDR3 region: CASSIGTLAKNIQYF. The CDR3 DNA is TGTGCCAGTAGTATAGGTACTCTAGCCAAAAACATTCAGTACTTC. The gene calls are TRBV19 and TRBJ2-4; D is ambiguous. CDR1 LNHDA and CDR2 SQIVND come from the germline V gene (reference sequence). The CDR3 runs to 15 residues. Trimming pared 1 base from V and 0 bases from J, leaving 7 bases between.